This TCR beta chain appears in the sequencing data of a study of CD8 T cells in ankylosing spondylitis. General study points: What appeared characteristic of ankylosing spondylitis blood was a TCR beta motif of about eight highly homologous variants.

Using its own MiXCR run on the 5' RACE reads, TCRdb lists one record per CDR3 protein. The sample shows fewer than 250,000 distinct CDR3 sequences, 10% to 13% of them seen only once. This clonotype was seen repeatedly, ten times or more. Its antigen is not known. The sequenced sample consisted of blood, either unsorted or a sorted T cell fraction (not recorded which). This clonotype originated in a male donor with ankylosing spondylitis or in good health (not recorded which).

CDR3 loop: CASSLRLAGGTGELFF. The CDR3 nucleotides read TGTGCCAGCAGCCTCCGACTAGCGGGGGGCACCGGGGAGCTGTTTTTT. J is TRBJ2-2 and V is TRBV3-1, with 13 bases lining up with TRBD2. V shed 4 bases, J shed 4 bases, and the junction held 3 bases outside the gene matches. In germline, CDR1 is LGHDT, CDR2 YNNKEL (reference sequence). This CDR3 is 16 amino acids long.